The 15 T cell receptor beta chains below come from one sample, sequenced in a study of blood T cells in healthy people across ages. The authors ran a second PCR of roughly 6 to 11 cycles using a sample-barcoded 5' primer and a J-beta primer mix. In TCRdb, the 5' RACE reads were re-called with MiXCR into one record per CDR3 protein. This table holds about 640,000 distinct CDR3 sequences, approximately 59% found once. Sequencing used blood. The receptors originated from a man in his fifties or sixties in good health.

This clonotype has just a few counts. The chain combines TRBV29-1 with TRBJ2-4; TRBD1 is a possible D gene (6 bases). The J call may be in error: the DNA end matches TRBJ2-7 better. The CDR3 is 13 residues long. Germline lookup yields CDR1 SQVTM and CDR2 ANQGSEA. The CDR3 region is CSVARQERLEQYF. As DNA, the CDR3 is TGCAGCGTCGCCCGACAGGAACGTCTCGAGCAGTACTTC.

This clonotype was picked up a small number of times. V and J are TRBV10-3 and TRBJ2-5; 11 bases fit TRBD1. This CDR3 comprises 14 residues. Germline CDR1 ENHRY, CDR2 SYGVKD. The J segment lost 5 bases and the V segment lost 8 bases, leaving 7 bases of the junction unmatched. The CDR3 coding sequence is TGTGCCATCCTTGGACAGGGGGCGGGGGAGACCCAGTACTTC. It translates to CAILGQGAGETQYF.

In this sample, this clonotype turned up many times. This chain uses TRBV5-1 with TRBJ2-3; D not resolved. V was clipped by 5 bases and J by 0 bases, with 13 bases between them. Germline V gene data show CDR1 as SGHRS and CDR2 as YFSETQ. This CDR3 spans 15 amino acids. CDR3 DNA: TGCGCCAGCAGACCAGACACGACCAGCACAGATACGCAGTATTTT. Its translation: CASRPDTTSTDTQYF.

V gene TRBV20-1 combines with J gene TRBJ2-3; a possible D gene is TRBD2 (6 bases). CDR1 is DFQATT and CDR2 is SNEGSKA in the germline V gene (reference sequence). This CDR3 contains 13 residues. Trimming pared 6 bases from V and 9 bases from J, leaving 19 bases between. The CDR3 is CSASTSEAGTQYF. The CDR3 DNA reads TGCAGTGCATCGACTAGTGAGGCGGGGACGCAGTATTTT.

The chain employs TRBV7-2 and TRBJ2-5, with D perhaps TRBD2 (5 bases). The V end lost 3 bases, the J end lost 4 bases, and 12 bases lay between the germline ends. This CDR3 is 14 amino acids long. CDR1 is SGHTA and CDR2 is FQGNSA in the germline V gene. As DNA, the CDR3 is TGTGCCAGCAGCTTGGCTAGCATTGGAGAGACCCAGTACTTC. It specifies CASSLASIGETQYF. The complete variable domain, with remaining parts taken from reference TRBV7-2 and TRBJ2-5, reads GAGVSQSPSNKVTEKGKDVELRCDPISGHTALYWYRQSLGQGLEFLIYFQGNSAPDKSGLPSDRFSAERTGGSVSTLTIQRTQQEDSAVYLCASSLASIGETQYFGPGTRLLVL.

The rearrangement joins TRBV20-1 to TRBJ2-3; 13 bases fit TRBD2. V lost 6 bases, J lost 5 bases, and 8 bases stayed unmatched. Per germline, CDR1 DFQATT and CDR2 SNEGSKA (reference sequence). The CDR3 has 15 amino acids. CDR3 protein: CSAQRTSGGEDTQYF. The CDR3 DNA reads as TGCAGTGCCCAGAGGACTAGCGGGGGAGAAGATACGCAGTATTTT.

This clonotype was seen only once. This chain joins TRBV2 and TRBJ2-5, with TRBD2 matching over 8 bases. Germline V gene lookup returns CDR1 SNHLY and CDR2 FYNNEI. The V gene end was trimmed by 6 bases and the J gene end by 11 bases; junction bases not matched to a gene: 17. CDR3 length: 15 residues. The CDR3 DNA follows: TGTGCCAGCAGGGGGACTAGTGGGGGATTACGAGGGCAGTACTTC. Protein: CASRGTSGGLRGQYF.

The chain is built from TRBV1 and TRBJ2-1; the D call of TRBD1 is as the table states it, not checked on the DNA. TRBV1 is annotated as a pseudogene. The CDR3 is made up of 15 amino acids. For the CDR3, the DNA is TGCACCAGCAGCCCGGGGCAGGGGGCTGACAATGAGCAGTTCTTC. This sequence encodes CTSSPGQGADNEQFF.

The gene calls are TRBV11-2 and TRBJ2-4; D is unclear. V shed 1 base and J shed 6 bases, with 13 bases lying between them. The CDR3 loop spans 15 amino acids. Germline V gene data show CDR1 as SGHAT and CDR2 as FQNNGV. CDR3 nucleotide sequence: TGTGCCAGCAGCTTAGTTGTCCGATCGGGAAACATTCAGTACTTC. Residues: CASSLVVRSGNIQYF. The variable domain in full, with the rest retrieved from reference TRBV11-2 and TRBJ2-4, is EAGVAQSPRYKIIEKRQSVAFWCNPISGHATLYWYQQILGQGPKLLIQFQNNGVVDDSQLPKDRFSAERLKGVDSTLKIQPAKLEDSAVYLCASSLVVRSGNIQYFGAGTRLSVL.

The CDR3 nucleotides are TGTGCCAGCAGTACGGGACAGGGGGAGCGGGAGACCCAGTACTTC. This translates into CASSTGQGERETQYF. The V gene is TRBV6-5, the J gene TRBJ2-7, with 11 bases lining up with TRBD1. The J call may be faulty, since TRBJ2-5 better matches the DNA end. CDR1 and CDR2 from the germline V gene are MNHEY and SVGAGI. The CDR3 totals 15 residues.

The V call is TRBV15, the J call TRBJ2-4, with 8 bases aligning to TRBD1. The end of the DNA fits TRBJ2-5 better, so the J call may be wrong. There are 14 residues in the CDR3. Germline CDR1 is LNHNV and CDR2 is YYDKDF (reference sequence). Here the CDR3 DNA reads TGTGCCACCAGCAGAGATAGACAGGGGGAGACCCAGTACTTC. It is translated as CATSRDRQGETQYF.

This chain joins TRBV28 and TRBJ2-7; no clear D. Germline CDR1 reads MDHEN; CDR2 reads SYDVKM. V was pared by 4 bases and J by 5 bases, with 9 bases between. The CDR3 sequence is 12 residues long. This chain's CDR3 is CASSSEDHEQYF. DNA for the CDR3: TGTGCCAGCAGTTCCGAAGACCACGAGCAGTACTTC. The full variable domain, completed using reference TRBV28 and TRBJ2-7, is DVKVTQSSRYLVKRTGEKVFLECVQDMDHENMFWYRQDPGLGLRLIYFSYDVKMKEKGDIPEGYSVSREKKERFSLILESASTNQTSMYLCASSSEDHEQYFGPGTRLTVT.

A remark on this clonotype: At one boundary the junction diverges from the germline segment, which might be a read error. V and J are TRBV6-2 or TRBV6-3 and TRBJ1-6; D not certain. From germline, CDR1 is MNHEY and CDR2 SVGEGT. The CDR3 has 12 residues. The CDR3 spells CASNYENSPLHF. The CDR3 DNA reads TGTGCCAGCAATTACGAAAATTCACCCCTCCACTTT.

CDR3 nucleotides: TGTGCCAGCAGCTTGGCCGGGGAAGGTCAGCCCCAGCATTTT. As protein: CASSLAGEGQPQHF. V is TRBV5-5 and J is TRBJ1-5; D call uncertain. Germline lookup yields CDR1 SGHKS and CDR2 YYEKEE (reference sequence). Trimming shortened V by 0 bases and J by 6 bases, and 10 bases separated the two germline ends. The CDR3 sequence is 14 residues long.

The chain couples TRBV5-1 to TRBJ2-3; possible D gene TRBD1, 6 bases. The V end was cut by 0 bases, the J end by 2 bases, with 10 bases between. The CDR3 covers 15 residues. In germline, CDR1 is SGHRS, CDR2 YFSETQ. CDR3 region: CASSLGTAPTDTQYF. The DNA of the CDR3 is TGCGCCAGCAGCTTGGGGACAGCACCCACAGATACGCAGTATTTT.